Described below is a single T cell receptor (beta chain) sequence and its context. Which antigen it targets is not known. The sample holds no much larger clone one base away, and base qualities are not on file. A FACSAria II was used to sort memory CD4+ T cells, defined as single viable CD3+CD4+CD8-CD45RO+ cells. CMV serostatus was assessed using a Roche Elecsys assay, by which serum IgG against CMV pp150, pp28, p38 and p52 was detected. Following thawing, total CD4+ T cells were enriched through positive selection using CD4 magnetic microbeads. The samples came from a different study that was designed specifically to examine the CD4+ T cell memory repertoire. Peripheral blood mononuclear cells were isolated and cryopreserved following standard operating procedures; serum was stored at -80 °C. Staining used CD3-PerCP (BW264/56), CD4-APC (RPA-T4), CD45RO-PE (UCHT1) and CD8-Pacific Orange (3B5) antibodies, with Sytox blue excluding non-viable cells.

A distance of 13 bases separates the germline ends of V and J, which lose 0 bases and 2 bases respectively. The germline V gene (reference sequence) specifies LNHNV as CDR1 and YYDKDF as CDR2. The cysteine opens and the phenylalanine closes a CDR3 of 16 amino acids. The entry retains the CDR3 DNA only, 48 bases that are in frame from base 1. The sample comes from a study of memory CD4+ T cells and cytomegalovirus serostatus (dated by TCRdb to between 2018 and 2021). Regarding the complete study: A total of around 35 healthy Belgian adults, of whom 9 were CMV seropositive and about 24 were CMV seronegative, were included in the cohort. The study sequenced CD4+ memory TCRbeta repertoires of a Belgian cohort with known cytomegalovirus serostatus to replicate a published TCR-based CMV serostatus classifier.

Genomic DNA was extracted from sorted cells with the Quick-DNA Microprep Kit. Amplification of TCRbeta DNA was done with the immunoSEQ hsTCRbeta kit, following the protocol from the manufacturer. An Illumina MiSeq instrument was used to sequence the TCRbeta libraries. The study's processing was this. Once out-of-frame sequences had been removed, millions of distinct TCRbeta sequences were left, which works out to an average of roughly 67,000 per individual. Each individual was scored according to the count of 164 previously reported CMV-associated TCRbeta sequences and the total productive distinct TCRbeta count. A beta-binomial model was reimplemented in Python, and scikit-learn random forests with default parameters were trained on data from the US cohort. Classifier performance on the Belgian cohort was reported as the median AUC with percentile confidence intervals calculated over 10,000 bootstrap iterations. This immuneACCESS table, as held by TCRdb, lists in-frame sequences with V and J called but not all clones. Of the missing ones, under half trace to an unresolved V gene in checked studies; the others have no known cause. That table supplies the V and J calls and clone size; D and trimming were determined from the DNA. In this sample the table shows about 64,000 clones, about 74% of which occur a single time. About 1% of the sample goes to the ten largest clones.

Results the study describes overall, beyond this receptor: On the Belgian cohort, the classifier built on the original framework reached a median bootstrapped AUC of around 0.96, with a 95% CI of 0.76-1.00. Results were interpreted as suggesting that the CMV-associated TCR signature is largely present in the CD4+ memory repertoire. Among the 160 or so previously reported CMV-associated TCRbeta sequences, 67 showed up in the CD4+ memory repertoires, with each one found in between one and five individuals. For predicting CMV serostatus, the median bootstrapped AUC was about 0.94 using the original framework and about 0.89 using a US-trained random forest. Only CD4+CD45RO+ memory cells were sequenced, in contrast to the original study, in which naive and memory CD4+ and CD8+ populations were covered.

Source material: memory CD4+ T cells from blood. This sequence originates from an adult in good health and CMV-seronegative. Recombination joined TRBV15 with TRBJ2-5, with TRBD1 tentatively as D gene (6 bases match). In nucleotides, the sequence is TGTGCCACCAGCAGAGATAGGGGGACGGGACAAGAGACCCAGTACTTC. Its coded protein is CATSRDRGTGQETQYF.